The clone carrying this T cell receptor (beta chain) was seen ten or more times. What it binds is not known. The record originates from a study of T cells in Graves' hyperthyroidism and ophthalmopathy. Template material for amplifying TCR beta CDR3 regions consisted of RNA transcripts. HTBI primers drove first-round RT-PCR of the TCR CDR3. TCRdb ran MiXCR on the multiplex PCR reads and lists one entry per CDR3 protein. The sample contains roughly 700,000 distinct CDR3 sequences, roughly 17% of which appear only once. Stable Graves' hyperthyroidism meant no ophthalmopathy progression within 18 months. Study-wide points: Appearing also in blood were most of the thyroid clonotypes expanded above 0.001. Ophthalmopathy was predicted by the model a median of about six months ahead of onset.

This CDR3 is built from 14 residues. V lost 3 bases, J lost 4 bases, and 10 bases lay in between. Germline V gene data show CDR1 as MDHEN and CDR2 as SYDVKM. This receptor was obtained from a man between 45 and 60 years old with Graves' hyperthyroidism. The sequencing sample was made of blood. The chain uses TRBV28 and TRBJ2-4; possible D gene TRBD2, 5 bases. In nucleotides, the CDR3 is TGTGCCAGCAGTTTCGGGGTAGCAAAAAACATTCAGTACTTC. This gives the protein CASSFGVAKNIQYF. The full variable domain, in which reference TRBV28 and TRBJ2-4 provide the parts outside the CDR3, is DVKVTQSSRYLVKRTGEKVFLECVQDMDHENMFWYRQDPGLGLRLIYFSYDVKMKEKGDIPEGYSVSREKKERFSLILESASTNQTSMYLCASSFGVAKNIQYFGAGTRLSVL.